The sequence of this TCR beta chain was determined in a study of breast tumors, draining lymph nodes, adjacent tissues. Germline values: CDR1 SQVTM, CDR2 ANQGSEA. Deletions cut 4 bases from V and 7 bases from J, with 16 bases between. The CDR3 is made up of 14 amino acids. TCRdb re-called the multiplex PCR reads through MiXCR, storing one row per CDR3 protein. Here the sample spans about 220,000 distinct CDR3 sequences, roughly a third being singletons. Samples came from axillary lymph nodes draining the breast cancer. At least ten counts were recorded for this clonotype. The chain recombines TRBV29-1 with TRBJ2-2; D is possibly TRBD1 (7 bases). Material: axillary lymph node tissue. The receptor was isolated from a female donor with breast cancer. Some clones in this sample may be carry-over from other donors' samples. The DNA for the CDR3 is TGCAGCGTTGTCCAGGGGGGACGATACGGGGAGCTGTTTTTT. This sequence encodes CSVVQGGRYGELFF.